The 20 T cell receptor beta chains in this list originate from one sample, sequenced in a study of T cell repertoires in cytomegalovirus infection. TCRdb itself ran the reads through MiXCR, one entry per CDR3 protein. The sample lists about 490,000 distinct CDR3 sequences, more than 20% occurring once. The sample comprised PBMCs. The receptors originated from a human donor in good health (CMV status not recorded). Some clones in this sample may be carry-over from other donors' samples.

This chain joins TRBV12-3 or TRBV12-4 and TRBJ1-1; TRBD1 matches 9 bases. Trimming took 0 bases from V and 4 from J; bases not matched to a gene: 6. The CDR3 is 16 amino acids. The CDR3 DNA follows: TGTGCCAGCAGTTTAGCTCCGGGACAGGGCCCCACTGAAGCTTTCTTT. This sequence encodes CASSLAPGQGPTEAFF.

The rearrangement links TRBV30 to TRBJ2-3; TRBD2 is a possible D gene (6 bases). The CDR3 is 14 amino acids. V lost 0 bases and J lost 7, with 14 bases in between. From germline, CDR1 is GTSNPN and CDR2 SVGIG (reference sequence). The CDR3 DNA sequence: TGTGCCTGGAGTGTTCCGGGAGCTTCGAATACGCAGTATTTT. Residues: CAWSVPGASNTQYF.

This clonotype was detected only a few times. The chain links TRBV4-1 to TRBJ1-4; D gene uncertain. CDR1 is MGHRA, CDR2 YSYEKL, per germline. Trimming removed 4 bases from V and 3 bases from J, with 9 bases in between. The CDR3 covers 14 residues. The CDR3 reads CASSPEWANEKLFF. The DNA for the CDR3 is TGCGCCAGCAGCCCCGAGTGGGCTAATGAAAAACTGTTTTTT.

In its sample, this clonotype was seen many times. The chain is built from TRBV7-8 and TRBJ1-1; D is possibly TRBD1 (6 bases). The V gene's germline CDR1 is SGHVS and CDR2 FQNEAQ. This CDR3 region has 17 residues. V lost 5 bases and J lost 0, with 19 bases in between. The CDR3, as DNA: TGTGCCAGCAGCCGAGGGGGAAGACCAAGAATGAACACTGAAGCTTTCTTT. Residues: CASSRGGRPRMNTEAFF.

The chain is built from TRBV3-1 and TRBJ2-3; a possible D gene is TRBD2 (5 bases). Trimming shortened V by 4 bases and J by 6 bases, and 11 bases separated the two germline ends. The germline V gene encodes CDR1 LGHDT and CDR2 YNNKEL (reference sequence). The CDR3 sequence is 13 residues long. The chain's CDR3 is CASSRHGEDTQYF. CDR3 DNA sequence: TGTGCCAGCAGCCGCCACGGGGAGGATACGCAGTATTTT.

This sequence joins TRBV7-3 and TRBJ2-3, with 9 bases that match TRBD1. There are 17 residues in the CDR3. With V trimmed by 3 bases and J by 0 bases, 7 bases remained unmatched. The germline V gene has CDR1 SGHTA and CDR2 FQGTGA. Here the CDR3 reads CASSFGTGFISTDTQYF. In DNA, the CDR3 is TGTGCCAGCAGCTTTGGGACAGGGTTTATCAGCACAGATACGCAGTATTTT.

The chain is built from TRBV20-1 and TRBJ2-3, with a tentative D call TRBD2 (6 bases). CDR3 size: 12 residues. CDR1 and CDR2 (germline): DFQATT, SNEGSKA (reference sequence). V shed 6 bases and J shed 3 bases, with 10 bases lying between them. Here the CDR3 reads CSAAEGTDTQYF. CDR3 DNA: TGCAGTGCGGCGGAGGGAACAGATACGCAGTATTTT.

This clonotype was counted many times. The genes are TRBV7-2 and TRBJ2-5; D remains ambiguous. The ends were cut back, 2 bases at V and 13 bases at J, with 11 bases in the middle. CDR1 and CDR2 from the germline V gene are SGHTA and FQGNSA. CDR3 length: 11 amino acids. Here the CDR3 reads CASSLPLVLYF. CDR3 DNA sequence: TGTGCCAGCAGCTTACCCCTCGTTCTGTACTTC.

The chain couples TRBV6-4 to TRBJ2-3; 10 nucleotides agree with TRBD2. The V gene end was trimmed by 6 bases and the J gene end by 5 bases; junction bases not matched to a gene: 17. CDR3 size: 18 residues. Germline V gene lookup returns CDR1 MRHNA and CDR2 SNTAGT. CDR3 sequence (DNA): TGTGCCAGCAGCCGGAGGGCTAGCGGGAGCATGAGGGAAGATACGCAGTATTTT. Translated: CASSRRASGSMREDTQYF.

This clonotype turned up a few times. The chain joins TRBV6-1 to TRBJ2-5; D not certain. The CDR3 length is 13 residues. Germline lookup yields CDR1 MNHNS and CDR2 SASEGT. Trimming stripped 2 bases from V and 7 bases from J, with 11 bases between. CDR3 nucleotide sequence: TGTGCCAGCAGTGAATCCAGCGTCGGGACCCAGTACTTC. This gives the protein CASSESSVGTQYF.

This clonotype was seen more than once but under ten times. V usage is TRBV7-8 and J usage is TRBJ1-6; D is uncertain. This CDR3 has 14 amino acids. Germline V gives CDR1 SGHVS, CDR2 FQNEAQ. Trimming removed 4 bases from V and 6 bases from J, with 10 bases in between. The CDR3 sequence: CASSSDRGNSPLHF. Here the CDR3 DNA reads TGTGCCAGCAGCTCTGACCGGGGTAATTCACCCCTCCACTTT.

The V gene is TRBV7-9, the J gene TRBJ1-6; TRBD1 might be the D (5 bases). Germline assignment: CDR1 SEHNR and CDR2 FQNEAQ (reference sequence). The CDR3 spans 18 residues. V gave up 1 base and J gave up 6 bases, with 19 bases separating them. The CDR3 sequence: CASSLVGRGLTPNSPLHF. The CDR3 bases are TGTGCCAGCAGCTTAGTGGGCCGGGGGTTGACTCCTAATTCACCCCTCCACTTT.

This clonotype has only a few counts. This rearrangement joins TRBV28 to TRBJ1-1; 7 bases align to TRBD1. Germline V gene sequence: CDR1 MDHEN, CDR2 SYDVKM. Germline trimming cut 6 bases from V and 1 base from J; bases unmatched to any gene: 11. The CDR3 is 16 amino acids. The CDR3 protein is CASRETGWGGNTEAFF. CDR3 nucleotide sequence: TGTGCCAGCAGGGAGACAGGGTGGGGTGGGAACACTGAAGCTTTCTTT.

V gene TRBV4-1 combines with J gene TRBJ2-2, with D hard to call. The germline CDR1 and CDR2 sequences are MGHRA and YSYEKL. The V gene lost 1 base and the J gene lost 7 bases, with 4 bases spanning the gap. This CDR3 is built from 12 residues. The CDR3, as DNA: TGCGCCAGCAGCCAAGTTTACGGGGAGCTGTTTTTT. Translating gives CASSQVYGELFF.

The rearrangement joins TRBV24-1 to TRBJ2-7, with TRBD1 matching 7 bases. The CDR3 totals 16 residues. V gave up 5 bases and J gave up 3 bases; unmatched junction bases: 12. Germline loops: CDR1 KGHDR, CDR2 SFDVKD. The CDR3 DNA reads as TGTGCCACCAGTGGCTCCCCCGAGGGACAGAGCTACGAGCAGTACGTC. It yields the protein CATSGSPEGQSYEQYV.

The chain recombines TRBV12-3 or TRBV12-4 with TRBJ2-7; 7 nucleotides align to TRBD1. The CDR3 length is 12 residues. The V gene end was trimmed by 7 bases and the J gene end by 6 bases; junction bases not matched to a gene: 6. Written as DNA, the CDR3 is TGTGCCAGCAAATGGACAGGCATCGAGCAGTACTTC. Protein sequence: CASKWTGIEQYF.

This clonotype has only a few counts. The V call is TRBV11-2, the J call TRBJ2-7, with 7 bases aligning to TRBD1. With 3 bases clipped from V and 2 bases from J, the junction kept 1 base outside the gene matches. The CDR3 is 13 amino acids. Germline V gene data show CDR1 as SGHAT and CDR2 as FQNNGV. DNA of the CDR3: TGTGCCAGCAGCTTCGACAGGGCCTACGAGCAGTACGTC. Its translation: CASSFDRAYEQYV.

The J gene is TRBJ2-1, the V gene TRBV24-1; no clear D gene. Deletions cut 3 bases from V and 2 bases from J, with 10 bases between. The germline V gene has CDR1 KGHDR and CDR2 SFDVKD. CDR3 length equals 15 residues. DNA of the CDR3: TGTGCCACCAGTGATCCGACTGACCCCTACAATGAGCAGTTCTTC. This codes for CATSDPTDPYNEQFF.

In this sample, this clonotype turned up many times. The chain links TRBV7-2 to TRBJ1-1; D perhaps matches TRBD1 (6 bases). Trimming cost V 4 bases and J 4 bases, with 10 bases left between them. CDR1 and CDR2 from the germline V gene are SGHTA and FQGNSA. The CDR3 is 13 residues long. In nucleotides, the CDR3 is TGTGCCAGCAGCTACAGGGTTTTCACTGAAGCTTTCTTT. This translates into CASSYRVFTEAFF.

The chain has TRBV12-3 or TRBV12-4 and TRBJ1-2, with 8 bases fitting TRBD1. The CDR3 runs 14 residues. J gave up 7 bases and V 4 bases, and 8 bases lay outside the gene matches. The CDR3 sequence: CASSSTGAATGYTF. Written as DNA, the CDR3 is TGTGCCAGCAGTTCGACAGGGGCCGCTACTGGCTACACCTTC.